This TCR beta chain came from a study of blood T cell repertoires in COVID-19. Turning to the study itself: Donors in the United States, Italy and Spain gave samples during acute or convalescent COVID-19. The analysed material was cDNA or gDNA that came from T cells, B-cell-depleted T cells, or PBMCs.

Assay: immunoSEQ multiplex PCR; the TCRdb copy retains only in-frame clones and omits some. Found here are 350,000 to 400,000 clones, approximately 90% of them singletons; the top ten hold 0.9% to 1%. V gave up 1 base and J gave up 6 bases, with 10 bases separating them. The CDR3 has 13 residues. The germline V gene encodes CDR1 SGHKS and CDR2 YYEKEE (reference sequence). Across about two dozen US areas, participants ranged in age from about 18 to 90 years. Allocation to cohorts depended on clinical history reported by the participants. Sequences were obtained from PBMCs or T cells enriched from blood (not recorded which). The chain joins TRBV5-5 to TRBJ1-2, with a weak D call TRBD1 (5 bases). The TCR comes from a woman in her twenties or thirties with acute COVID-19. The CDR3 DNA sequence: TGTGCCAGCAGCTTGTTTGCAGGGAATGGCTACACCTTC. Its protein product is CASSLFAGNGYTF. Full variable domain (missing parts from reference TRBV5-5 and TRBJ1-2): DAGVTQSPTHLIKTRGQQVTLRCSPISGHKSVSWYQQVLGQGPQFIFQYYEKEERGRGNFPDRFSARQFPNYSSELNVNALLLGDSALYLCASSLFAGNGYTFGSGTRLTVV.